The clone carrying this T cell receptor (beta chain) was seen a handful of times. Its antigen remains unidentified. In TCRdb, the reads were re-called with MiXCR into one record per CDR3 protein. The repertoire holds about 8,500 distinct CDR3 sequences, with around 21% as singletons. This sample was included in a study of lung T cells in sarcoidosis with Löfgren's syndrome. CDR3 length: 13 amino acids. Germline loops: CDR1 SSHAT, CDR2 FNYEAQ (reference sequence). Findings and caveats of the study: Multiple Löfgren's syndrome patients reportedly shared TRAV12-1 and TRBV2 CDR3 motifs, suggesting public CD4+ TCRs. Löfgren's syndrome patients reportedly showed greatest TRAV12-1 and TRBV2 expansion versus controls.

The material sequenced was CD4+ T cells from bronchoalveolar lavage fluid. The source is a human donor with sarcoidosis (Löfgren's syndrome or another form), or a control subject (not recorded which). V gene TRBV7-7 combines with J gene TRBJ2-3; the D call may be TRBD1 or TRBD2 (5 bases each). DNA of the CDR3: TGTGCTAGCCAGAGGGGAGCAGGGGATACGCAGTATTTT. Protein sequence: CASQRGAGDTQYF.